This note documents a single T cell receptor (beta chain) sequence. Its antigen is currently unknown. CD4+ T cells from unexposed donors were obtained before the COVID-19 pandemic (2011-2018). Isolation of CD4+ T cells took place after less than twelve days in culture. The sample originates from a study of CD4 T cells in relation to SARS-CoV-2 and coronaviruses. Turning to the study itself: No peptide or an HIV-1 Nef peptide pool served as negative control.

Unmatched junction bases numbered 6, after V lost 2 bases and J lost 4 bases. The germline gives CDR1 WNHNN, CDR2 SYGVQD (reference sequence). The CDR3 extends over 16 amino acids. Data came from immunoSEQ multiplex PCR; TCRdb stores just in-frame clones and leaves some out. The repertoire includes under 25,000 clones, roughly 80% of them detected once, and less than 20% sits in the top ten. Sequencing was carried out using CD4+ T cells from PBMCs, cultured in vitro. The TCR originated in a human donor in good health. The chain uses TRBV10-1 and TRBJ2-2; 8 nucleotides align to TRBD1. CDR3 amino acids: CASSEARGLGTGELFF. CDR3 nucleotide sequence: TGCGCCAGCAGTGAGGCCAGGGGGCTAGGCACCGGGGAGCTGTTTTTT.